This entry concerns a single T cell receptor (beta chain). Individuals aged about 18 to 89 years were recruited from 24 US areas. In assigning cohorts, the study relied on participant-reported clinical history. Recovered status in Cohort 3 required two negative PCRs, clearance, or symptom resolution. Method: immunoSEQ multiplex PCR; TCRdb's copy keeps in-frame clones and lacks some. The sample has over 200,000 clones; nearly 90% are singletons. After removal of 5 bases from V and 5 bases from J, the junction contained 13 bases not matched to a gene. The CDR3 spans 16 residues. The germline gives CDR1 SGHAT, CDR2 FQNNGV. The record originates from a study of blood T cell repertoires in COVID-19. Study-level background: From T cells, B-cell-depleted T cells, or PBMCs came the material, which was cDNA or gDNA.

The sequenced sample consisted of PBMCs or T cells enriched from blood (not recorded which). The chain recombines TRBV11-2 with TRBJ1-1; 8 bases fit TRBD1. This receptor was obtained from a man aged 25-45 years who had recovered from COVID-19. The CDR3 protein is CASSPLTGVSGTEAFF. CDR3 nucleotide sequence: TGTGCCAGCAGCCCGCTGACAGGGGTAAGTGGGACTGAAGCTTTCTTT.